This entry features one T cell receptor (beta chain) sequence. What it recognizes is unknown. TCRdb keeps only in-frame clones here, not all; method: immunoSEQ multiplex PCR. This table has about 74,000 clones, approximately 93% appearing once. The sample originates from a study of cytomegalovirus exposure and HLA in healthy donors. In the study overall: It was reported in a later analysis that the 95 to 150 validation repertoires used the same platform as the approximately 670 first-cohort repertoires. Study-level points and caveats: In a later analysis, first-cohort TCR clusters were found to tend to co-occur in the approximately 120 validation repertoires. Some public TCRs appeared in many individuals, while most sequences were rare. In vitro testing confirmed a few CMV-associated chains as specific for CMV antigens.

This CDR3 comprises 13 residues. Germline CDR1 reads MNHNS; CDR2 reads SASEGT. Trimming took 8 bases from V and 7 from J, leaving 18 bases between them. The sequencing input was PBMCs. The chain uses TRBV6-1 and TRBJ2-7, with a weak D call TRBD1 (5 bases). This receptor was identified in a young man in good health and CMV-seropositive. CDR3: CASQRSGLGEQYF. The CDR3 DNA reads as TGTGCCAGCCAGCGATCAGGGTTGGGGGAGCAGTACTTC.